These 16 T cell receptor beta chains were sequenced from one sample in a study of blood T cells in healthy people across ages. Through a sample-barcoded 5' primer and a J-beta primer mix, a second PCR was run for roughly 7 to 12 cycles. TCRdb itself ran the 5' RACE reads through MiXCR, one entry per CDR3 protein. The sample has around 2 million distinct CDR3 sequences, about two fifths seen once. Sequences were obtained from blood. These receptors all stem from a human donor in good health.

In its sample, this clonotype was seen once. The chain joins TRBV25-1 to TRBJ2-7; D possibly matches TRBD1 or TRBD2 (5 bases each). The J call may be mistaken, given a closer DNA end match to TRBJ2-5. The CDR3 runs 18 residues. Per the germline V gene, CDR1 is MGHDK and CDR2 is SYGVNS. Written as DNA, the CDR3 is TGTGCCAGCAGTGAATGGGGGAGCTTGGGGGATGGCCAAGAGACCCAGTACTTC. This codes for CASSEWGSLGDGQETQYF.

The chain carries TRBV6-6 and TRBJ1-2, with a possible D match to TRBD1 (5 bases). This CDR3 region has 16 residues. Trimming shortened V by 0 bases and J by 1 base, and 12 bases separated the two germline ends. The germline CDR1 and CDR2 sequences are MNHNY and SVGAGI (reference sequence). In DNA, the CDR3 is TGTGCCAGCAGTTACTCTGAGGGGAGGGGTAACTATGGCTACACCTTC. Protein sequence: CASSYSEGRGNYGYTF.

This clonotype was observed a single time. The genes are TRBV7-6 and TRBJ1-5; D gene unclear. The CDR3 is 14 amino acids. Germline V CDR1 and CDR2: SGHVS, FNYEAQ. With 5 bases removed from V and 7 bases from J, the gap between germline ends came to 15 bases. The CDR3 loop is CASSPSNTGQPQHF. In DNA, the CDR3 is TGTGCCAGCAGCCCGAGCAATACCGGGCAGCCCCAGCATTTT.

This sequence joins TRBV10-3 and TRBJ1-1; 10 positions match TRBD1. Germline V gene sequence: CDR1 ENHRY, CDR2 SYGVKD. This CDR3 has 16 amino acids. V was clipped by 0 bases and J by 4 bases; unmatched bases: 5. CDR3: CAISESGTGDGTEAFF. The CDR3 bases are TGTGCCATCAGTGAGTCTGGGACAGGGGATGGCACTGAAGCTTTCTTT.

CDR3 protein: CASSHQAQGSSYEQYF. DNA of the CDR3: TGCGCCAGCAGCCACCAGGCGCAGGGTAGTTCCTACGAGCAGTACTTC. The genes are TRBV4-3 and TRBJ2-7; tentative D call: TRBD1 (5 bases). Germline V CDR1 and CDR2: LGHNA, YSLEER. V dropped 3 bases and J dropped 1 base, with 16 bases sitting between them. The CDR3 sequence is 16 residues long.

This sequence joins TRBV6-6 and TRBJ2-4; 9 bases line up with TRBD1. The J call may not be correct, given that the DNA end is closer to TRBJ2-7. This CDR3 contains 16 residues. Germline CDR1 is MNHNY and CDR2 is SVGAGI (reference sequence). This CDR3 is CASSYGDRDSSYEQYF. The DNA for the CDR3 is TGTGCCAGCAGTTACGGGGACAGGGACTCATCCTACGAGCAGTACTTC.

This clonotype has more than one count but fewer than ten. The chain combines TRBV5-1 with TRBJ2-3; 11 nucleotides agree with TRBD2. The length of the CDR3 is 17 residues. The V gene end was trimmed by 4 bases and the J gene end by 1 base; junction bases not matched to a gene: 8. The germline CDR1 and CDR2 sequences are SGHRS and YFSETQ. CDR3 protein: CASSLQLAGARTDTQYF. In DNA form, the CDR3 reads TGCGCCAGCAGCCTCCAACTAGCGGGGGCTCGCACAGATACGCAGTATTTT. Combining the CDR3 with reference TRBV5-1 and TRBJ2-3 gives the whole variable domain KAGVTQTPRYLIKTRGQQVTLSCSPISGHRSVSWYQQTPGQGLQFLFEYFSETQRNKGNFPGRFSGRQFSNSRSEMNVSTLELGDSALYLCASSLQLAGARTDTQYFGPGTRLTVL.

This clonotype came up a few times. This chain links TRBV5-1 with TRBJ1-1; 10 bases map to TRBD1. This CDR3 contains 14 residues. Germline CDR1 is SGHRS and CDR2 is YFSETQ. Trimming took 6 bases from V and 7 from J; bases not matched to a gene: 9. The CDR3 region has the DNA TGCGCCAGCATCCGGGGGACAGGGGCTGGTGAAGCTTTCTTT. It specifies CASIRGTGAGEAFF.

This clonotype was counted a few times. The chain carries TRBV5-1 and TRBJ2-1; 7 nucleotides match TRBD1. Germline loops: CDR1 SGHRS, CDR2 YFSETQ. This CDR3 has 15 amino acids. Trimming at V came to 4 bases and at J to 8 bases, leaving 12 bases not matched to a gene. The chain's CDR3 is CASSPGTDYLDEQFF. The CDR3 coding sequence is TGCGCCAGCAGCCCCGGGACAGATTATCTGGATGAGCAGTTCTTC.

V gene TRBV29-1 combines with J gene TRBJ2-3, with 11 nucleotides matching TRBD2. This CDR3 contains 14 residues. Per the germline V gene, CDR1 is SQVTM and CDR2 is ANQGSEA. V dropped 8 bases and J dropped 0; count of bases not matched to a gene: 4. CDR3 protein: CSTGLAASTDTQYF. Written as DNA, the CDR3 is TGCAGCACGGGACTAGCGGCTAGCACAGATACGCAGTATTTT.

In the case of this clonotype: A read error is possible here, since a much larger clone lies one base away. This chain connects TRBV7-2 to TRBJ2-7; D not certain. The J call is uncertain, as TRBJ2-5 better fits the DNA end. CDR3 size: 11 residues. CDR1 and CDR2 from the germline V gene are SGHTA and FQGNSA. CDR3 sequence (DNA): TGTACCAGCAGGGGTTGGGAGACCCAGTACTTC. It yields the protein CTSRGWETQYF.

This clonotype was detected only once. The chain is built from TRBV20-1 and TRBJ1-4; tentative D call: TRBD1 (5 bases). V shed 3 bases and J shed 7 bases, with 15 bases lying between them. The CDR3 length is 14 residues. The V gene's germline CDR1 is DFQATT and CDR2 SNEGSKA (reference sequence). CDR3 nucleotide sequence: TGCAGTGCTAGTAGGGCGGGGCGGAGTGAAAAACTGTTTTTT. Translated: CSASRAGRSEKLFF.

A single count supports this clonotype. The J gene is TRBJ1-5, the V gene TRBV7-2, with TRBD1 identical over 10 bases. The CDR3 has 18 residues. The germline CDR1 and CDR2 sequences are SGHTA and FQGNSA. The junction had 15 bases not matched to a gene; V was cut back by 2 bases and J by 8 bases. The CDR3 region has the DNA TGTGCCAGCAGCTTACATATTCTCGGACAGGGGGTGGGGGAGCCCCAGCATTTT. It translates to CASSLHILGQGVGEPQHF.

This chain uses TRBV7-9 with TRBJ1-4, with D possibly being TRBD1 (5 bases). Germline CDR1 SEHNR, CDR2 FQNEAQ (reference sequence). The CDR3 loop spans 15 amino acids. Trimming cost V 2 bases and J 5 bases, with 12 bases left between them. This CDR3 reads CASSLSGTGNEKLFF. CDR3 bases: TGTGCCAGCAGCTTATCCGGGACTGGGAATGAAAAACTGTTTTTT.

This clonotype was found a few times. The V gene is TRBV3-1, the J gene TRBJ2-7; D gene unclear. Germline assignment: CDR1 LGHDT and CDR2 YNNKEL (reference sequence). CDR3 length: 15 residues. V was trimmed by 0 bases and J by 3 bases, leaving 12 bases between them. The CDR3 loop is CASSQDAPSGYEQYF. The CDR3 coding sequence is TGTGCCAGCAGCCAAGATGCTCCGTCTGGCTACGAGCAGTACTTC.

This clonotype was detected a few times. The chain recombines TRBV6-5 with TRBJ1-2; 8 bases agree with TRBD1. V dropped 2 bases and J dropped 1; count of bases not matched to a gene: 3. This CDR3 region has 15 residues. Germline CDR1 is MNHEY and CDR2 is SVGAGI. DNA for the CDR3: TGTGCCAGCAGTTACGGACAGGGATTTAACTATGGCTACACCTTC. This encodes CASSYGQGFNYGYTF.